This T cell receptor beta chain was found in a study of identical twins. Study-level results: Cord blood beta clonotypes present at high abundance carried fewer insertions; no such pattern appeared in memory repertoires. Monozygotic twins shared more out-of-frame TCR alpha than recombination models predicted.

On this clonotype: Its target is unknown.

V lost 0 bases, J lost 1 base, and 15 bases lay in between. Germline V CDR1 and CDR2: MNHNS, SASEGT. The CDR3 runs to 17 residues. Donors uniformly comprised healthy Caucasians. A universal primer site arose from template switching, and cDNA bore unique molecular identifiers. Each CDR3 protein gets one entry after TCRdb re-called the 5' RACE reads with MiXCR. The data contain around 1.7 million distinct CDR3 sequences, under 35% of them singletons. Material for sequencing was cord blood. The chain recombines TRBV6-1 with TRBJ1-2, with a weak D call TRBD1 (5 bases). This clonotype was sampled from a newborn girl in good health. The CDR3 here is CASSEAIWGKGNYGYTF. The CDR3 DNA sequence: TGTGCCAGCAGTGAAGCGATTTGGGGGAAGGGTAACTATGGCTACACCTTC.